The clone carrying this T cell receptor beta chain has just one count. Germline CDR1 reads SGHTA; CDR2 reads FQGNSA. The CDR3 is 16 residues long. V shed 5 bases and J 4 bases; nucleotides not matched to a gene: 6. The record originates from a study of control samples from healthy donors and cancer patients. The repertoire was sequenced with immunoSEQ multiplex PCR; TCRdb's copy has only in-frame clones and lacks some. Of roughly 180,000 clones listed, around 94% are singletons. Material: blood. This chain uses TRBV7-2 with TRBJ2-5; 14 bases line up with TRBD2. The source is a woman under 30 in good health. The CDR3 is CASSLIGTSGRETQYF. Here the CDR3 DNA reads TGTGCCAGCAGCCTCATCGGGACTAGCGGGAGAGAGACCCAGTACTTC.